This T cell receptor (beta chain) stems from a study of OX40 agonist ivuxolimab in advanced cancers. There are 15 residues in the CDR3. Germline V CDR1 and CDR2: ENHRY, SYGVKD. Trimming cost V 2 bases and J 5 bases; bases outside gene matches: 7. This clone has just one count. Assay: immunoSEQ multiplex PCR; the TCRdb copy retains only in-frame clones and omits some. The sample lists tens of thousands of clones, about 86% occurring once. The source was CD4+ or CD8+ T cells sorted from blood, collected in a trial of the OX40 agonist ivuxolimab. The chain joins TRBV10-3 to TRBJ2-5; 8 nucleotides agree with TRBD2. This TCR derives from an adult with an advanced solid tumor such as melanoma, head and neck, liver or kidney cancer. This chain's CDR3 is CAISEPSGGWETQYF. The CDR3, as DNA: TGTGCCATCAGTGAGCCCAGCGGGGGATGGGAGACCCAGTACTTC.